The clone carrying this T cell receptor (beta chain) was seen ten or more times. Its specificity is unknown. The data are from a study of T cells in Graves' hyperthyroidism and ophthalmopathy. Study-level findings and limits: Median prediction lead before ophthalmopathy onset was about 6.3 months with the model.

Amplification of TCR beta CDR3 regions used RNA as the template. With the HTBI primer set, the TCR CDR3 went through a first round of RT-PCR. TCRdb independently ran MiXCR on the multiplex PCR reads; one entry per CDR3 protein. The sample lists 500,000 to 600,000 distinct CDR3 sequences; over 35% were seen once. Trimming removed 5 bases from V and 2 bases from J; junction bases left unmatched: 6. Germline CDR1 reads MNHEY; CDR2 reads SMNVEV (reference sequence). This CDR3 comprises 14 residues. Patients with uncontrolled infections, other autoimmune diseases, pregnancy or lactation were excluded. Orbital computed tomography and thyroid ultrasound, together with serum TRAb and thyroxine and clinical symptoms, were used for diagnoses.

The sequence was collected from an adult woman with Graves' disease, either hyperthyroidism or ophthalmopathy (not recorded which). This sequence joins TRBV27 and TRBJ2-7; 7 bases align to TRBD2. Sequencing was done on a sample of peripheral blood or thyroid tissue (not recorded which). The CDR3 sequence: CASSPTSPAYEQYF. Written as DNA, the CDR3 is TGTGCCAGCAGTCCGACTAGCCCCGCCTACGAGCAGTACTTC.